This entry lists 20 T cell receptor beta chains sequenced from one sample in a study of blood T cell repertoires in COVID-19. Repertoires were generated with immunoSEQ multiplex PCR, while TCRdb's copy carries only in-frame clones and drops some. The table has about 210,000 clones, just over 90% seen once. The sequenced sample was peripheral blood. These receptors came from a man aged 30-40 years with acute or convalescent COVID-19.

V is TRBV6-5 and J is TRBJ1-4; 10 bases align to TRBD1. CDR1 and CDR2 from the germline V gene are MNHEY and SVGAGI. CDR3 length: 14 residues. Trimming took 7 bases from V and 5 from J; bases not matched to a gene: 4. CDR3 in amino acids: CASIMDRGNEKLFF. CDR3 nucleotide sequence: TGTGCCAGCATTATGGACAGGGGGAATGAAAAACTGTTTTTT.

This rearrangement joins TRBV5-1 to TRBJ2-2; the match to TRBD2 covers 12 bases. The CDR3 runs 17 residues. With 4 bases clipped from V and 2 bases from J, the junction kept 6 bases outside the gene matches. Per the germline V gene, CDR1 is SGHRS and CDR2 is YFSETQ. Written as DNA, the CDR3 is TGCGCCAGCAGCCTTCTAGCGGGGGGGCCCAACACCGGGGAGCTGTTTTTT. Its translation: CASSLLAGGPNTGELFF.

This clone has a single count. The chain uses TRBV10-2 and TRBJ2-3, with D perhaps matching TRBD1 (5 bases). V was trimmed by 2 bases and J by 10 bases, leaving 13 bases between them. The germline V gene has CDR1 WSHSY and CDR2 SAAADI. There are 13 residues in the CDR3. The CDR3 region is CASSESRARPQYF. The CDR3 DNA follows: TGCGCCAGCAGTGAGAGCAGGGCCCGTCCGCAGTATTTT.

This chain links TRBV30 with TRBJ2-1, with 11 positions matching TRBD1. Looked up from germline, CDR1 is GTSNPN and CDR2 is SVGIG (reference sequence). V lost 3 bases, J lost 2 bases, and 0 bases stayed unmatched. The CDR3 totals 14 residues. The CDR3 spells CAWRGQGAYNEQFF. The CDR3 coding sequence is TGTGCCTGGAGGGGACAGGGGGCCTACAATGAGCAGTTCTTC.

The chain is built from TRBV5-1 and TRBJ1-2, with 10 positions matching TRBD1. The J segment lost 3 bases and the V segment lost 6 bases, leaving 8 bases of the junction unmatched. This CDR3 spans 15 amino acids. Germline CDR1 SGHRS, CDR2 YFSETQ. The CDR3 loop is CASNRDRGVDYGYTF. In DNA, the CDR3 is TGCGCCAGCAACCGGGACAGGGGAGTGGACTATGGCTACACCTTC.

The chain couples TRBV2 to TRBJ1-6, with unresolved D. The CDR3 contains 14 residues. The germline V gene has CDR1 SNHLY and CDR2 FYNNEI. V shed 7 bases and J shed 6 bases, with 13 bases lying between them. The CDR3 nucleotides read TGTGCCAGCAAGGTCAGCGCCCTTAATTCACCCCTCCACTTT. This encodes CASKVSALNSPLHF.

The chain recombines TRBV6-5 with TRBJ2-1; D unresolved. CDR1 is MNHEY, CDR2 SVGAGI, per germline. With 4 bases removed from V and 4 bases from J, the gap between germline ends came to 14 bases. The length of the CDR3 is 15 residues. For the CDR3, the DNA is TGTGCCAGCAGTTTTGAGAGGAAAATATACAATGAGCAGTTCTTC. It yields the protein CASSFERKIYNEQFF.

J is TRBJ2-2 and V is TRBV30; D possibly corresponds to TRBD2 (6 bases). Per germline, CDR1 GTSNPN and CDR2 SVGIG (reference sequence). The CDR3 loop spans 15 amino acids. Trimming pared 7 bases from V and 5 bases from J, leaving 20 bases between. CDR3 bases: TGTGCCTCTGGGCCTAGCGAGTGGAGGACCGGGGAGCTGTTTTTT. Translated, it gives CASGPSEWRTGELFF.

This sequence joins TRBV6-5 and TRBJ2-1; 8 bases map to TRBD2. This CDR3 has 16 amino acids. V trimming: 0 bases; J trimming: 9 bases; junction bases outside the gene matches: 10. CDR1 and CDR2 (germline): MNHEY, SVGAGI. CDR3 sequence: CASSYSTRGGLSEQFF. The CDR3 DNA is TGTGCCAGCAGTTACTCGACGCGCGGGGGGTTGAGTGAGCAGTTCTTC.

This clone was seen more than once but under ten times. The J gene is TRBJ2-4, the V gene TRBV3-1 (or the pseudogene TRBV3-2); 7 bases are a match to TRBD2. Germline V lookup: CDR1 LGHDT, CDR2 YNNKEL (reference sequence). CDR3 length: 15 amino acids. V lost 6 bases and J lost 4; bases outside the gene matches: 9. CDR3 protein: CASSNVVRGKNIQYF. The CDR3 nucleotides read TGTGCCAGCAGTAACGTAGTGCGGGGGAAAAACATTCAGTACTTC.

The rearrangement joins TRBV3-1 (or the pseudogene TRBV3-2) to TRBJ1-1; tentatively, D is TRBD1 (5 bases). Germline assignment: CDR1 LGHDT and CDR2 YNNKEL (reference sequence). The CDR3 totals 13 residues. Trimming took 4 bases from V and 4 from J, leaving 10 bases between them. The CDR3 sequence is CASSRGEGTEAFF. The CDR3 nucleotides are TGTGCCAGCAGCCGGGGGGAGGGCACTGAAGCTTTCTTT.

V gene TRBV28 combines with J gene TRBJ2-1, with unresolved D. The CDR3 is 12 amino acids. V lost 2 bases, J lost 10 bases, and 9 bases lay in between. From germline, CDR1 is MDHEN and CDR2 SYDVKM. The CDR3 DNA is TGTGCCAGCAGTTTAAACTACCGAGAGCAGTTCTTC. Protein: CASSLNYREQFF.

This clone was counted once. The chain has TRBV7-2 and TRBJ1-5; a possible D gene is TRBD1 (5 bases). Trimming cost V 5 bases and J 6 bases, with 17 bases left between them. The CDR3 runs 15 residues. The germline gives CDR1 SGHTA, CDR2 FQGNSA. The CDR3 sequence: CASSVTRTSGQPQHF. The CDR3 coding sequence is TGTGCCAGCAGCGTCACCCGGACATCGGGTCAGCCCCAGCATTTT.

The CDR3 loop reads CASSQGTDREQYF. CDR3 nucleotide sequence: TGTGCCAGCAGCCAGGGGACAGACAGGGAGCAGTACTTC. The chain has TRBV27 and TRBJ2-7; 7 nucleotides align to TRBD1. Germline loops: CDR1 MNHEY, CDR2 SMNVEV (reference sequence). The CDR3 consists of 13 residues. The ends lost 6 bases at V and 7 bases at J; junction bases unmatched: 9.

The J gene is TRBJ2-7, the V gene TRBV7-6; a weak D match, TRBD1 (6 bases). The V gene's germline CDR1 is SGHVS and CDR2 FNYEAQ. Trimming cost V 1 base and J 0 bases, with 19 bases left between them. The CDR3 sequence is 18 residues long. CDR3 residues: CASSLEDRQASYSYEQYF. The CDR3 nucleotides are TGTGCCAGCAGCTTAGAGGACAGACAGGCCTCTTACTCCTACGAGCAGTACTTC.

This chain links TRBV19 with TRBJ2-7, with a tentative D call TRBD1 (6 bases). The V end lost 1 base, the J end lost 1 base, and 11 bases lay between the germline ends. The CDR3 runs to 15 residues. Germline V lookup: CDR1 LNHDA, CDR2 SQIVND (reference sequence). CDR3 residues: CASSIAGAFSYEQYF. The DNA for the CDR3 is TGTGCCAGTAGTATAGCAGGGGCCTTTTCCTACGAGCAGTACTTC.

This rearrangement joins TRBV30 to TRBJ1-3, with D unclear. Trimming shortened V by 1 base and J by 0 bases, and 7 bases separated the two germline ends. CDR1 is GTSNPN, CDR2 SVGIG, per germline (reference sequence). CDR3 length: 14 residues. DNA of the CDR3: TGTGCCTGGAGTGAAGAGATCTCTGGAAACACCATATATTTT. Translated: CAWSEEISGNTIYF.

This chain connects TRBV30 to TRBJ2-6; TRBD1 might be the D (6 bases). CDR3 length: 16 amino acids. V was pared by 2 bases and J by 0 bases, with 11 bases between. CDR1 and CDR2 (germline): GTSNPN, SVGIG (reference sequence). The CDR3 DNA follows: TGTGCCTGGAGTCCGGGACACCTCTCTGGGGCCAACGTCCTGACTTTC. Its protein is CAWSPGHLSGANVLTF.

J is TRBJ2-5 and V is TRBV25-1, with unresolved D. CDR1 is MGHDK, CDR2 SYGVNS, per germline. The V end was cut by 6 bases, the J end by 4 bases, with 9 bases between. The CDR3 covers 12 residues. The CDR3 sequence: CASSRGTETQYF. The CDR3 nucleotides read TGTGCCAGCAGCCGAGGTACAGAGACCCAGTACTTC.

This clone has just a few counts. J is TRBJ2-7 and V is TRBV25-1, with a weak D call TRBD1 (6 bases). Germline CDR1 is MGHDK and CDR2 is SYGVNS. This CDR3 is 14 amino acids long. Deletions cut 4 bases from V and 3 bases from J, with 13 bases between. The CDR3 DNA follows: TGTGCCAGCAGTGCTCCCGGGACAATCTACGAGCAGTACTTC. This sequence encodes CASSAPGTIYEQYF.